This T cell receptor beta chain was found in a study of T cell changes during pregnancy in multiple sclerosis (dated by TCRdb to about 2019). In the study overall: The study examined how the T cell repertoire changed over the course of pregnancy in women with multiple sclerosis.

As concerns this clone: Which antigen it targets is not known. Within one base of it there is no much larger clone, and no base qualities were kept.

Library preparation employed the immunoSEQ multiplex PCR assay. Drawn from immuneACCESS, this table holds only the in-frame rearrangements with V and J called that TCRdb kept. Clones are partly lost; checked studies trace under half to an unresolved V gene and leave the rest unexplained. The sample has 130,000 or so clones on record, roughly 97% of them singletons. The biggest ten clones account for less than 0.55% of the sample. From cysteine to phenylalanine, the CDR3 is 13 amino acids long. The kept DNA is CDR3 alone, 39 bases in frame from the first base. CDR1 and CDR2 (SGHAT, FQDESV) derive from the germline V gene (reference sequence). V is pared back by 5 bases and J by 4 bases, with 12 bases lying between the germline termini.

The V and J segments used are TRBV11-1 and TRBJ2-7; TRBD1 is a weak D gene call, 6 bases matching. The receptor's source is a female donor with multiple sclerosis, enrolled in a pregnancy study. The sequencing here drew on peripheral blood, taken after pregnancy. The CDR3 loop reads CASSLGTIYEQYF. The nucleotide sequence is TGTGCCAGCAGCCTCGGGACAATTTACGAGCAGTACTTC.